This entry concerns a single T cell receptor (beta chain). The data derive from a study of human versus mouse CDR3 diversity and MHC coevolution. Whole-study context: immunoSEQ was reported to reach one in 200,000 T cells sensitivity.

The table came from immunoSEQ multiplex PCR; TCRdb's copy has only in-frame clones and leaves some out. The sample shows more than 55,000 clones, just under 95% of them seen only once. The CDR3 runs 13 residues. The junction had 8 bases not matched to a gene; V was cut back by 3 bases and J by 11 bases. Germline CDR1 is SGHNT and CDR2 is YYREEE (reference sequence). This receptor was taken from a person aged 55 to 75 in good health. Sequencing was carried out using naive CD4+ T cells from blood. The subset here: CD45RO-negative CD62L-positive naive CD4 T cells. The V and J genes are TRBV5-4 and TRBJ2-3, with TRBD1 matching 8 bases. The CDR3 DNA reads TGTGCCAGCAGCTCAACAGGGGGTGGCCGGCAGTATTTT. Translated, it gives CASSSTGGGRQYF.